What follows are 27 T cell receptor beta chains derived from one specimen sequenced in a study of control samples from healthy donors and cancer patients. Sequencing used immunoSEQ multiplex PCR; TCRdb keeps in-frame clones, though not all of them. The sample yields about 230,000 clones, over 75% seen once. The sample was PBMCs. The receptors shown here come from a woman aged 60-75 years with lung cancer.

This rearrangement joins TRBV4-1 to TRBJ2-3; no clear D gene. V dropped 4 bases and J dropped 2 bases, with 16 bases sitting between them. Germline CDR1 MGHRA, CDR2 YSYEKL. The length of the CDR3 is 16 residues. The CDR3 spells CASSLQIPGPTDTQYF. DNA for the CDR3: TGCGCCAGCAGCCTCCAGATCCCCGGTCCCACAGATACGCAGTATTTT.

The rearrangement joins TRBV5-1 to TRBJ2-3; TRBD1 matches 8 bases. The CDR3 is 16 amino acids. The ends lost 0 bases at V and 0 bases at J; junction bases unmatched: 3. The germline V gene encodes CDR1 SGHRS and CDR2 YFSETQ. CDR3 loop: CASSLGGQGSTDTQYF. CDR3 in DNA: TGCGCCAGCAGCTTGGGTGGACAGGGTAGCACAGATACGCAGTATTTT. Combining the CDR3 with reference TRBV5-1 and TRBJ2-3 gives the whole variable domain KAGVTQTPRYLIKTRGQQVTLSCSPISGHRSVSWYQQTPGQGLQFLFEYFSETQRNKGNFPGRFSGRQFSNSRSEMNVSTLELGDSALYLCASSLGGQGSTDTQYFGPGTRLTVL.

V is TRBV5-4 and J is TRBJ2-1; 8 nucleotides line up with TRBD1. The germline V gene encodes CDR1 SGHNT and CDR2 YYREEE (reference sequence). This CDR3 has 16 amino acids. V was clipped by 1 base and J by 2 bases; unmatched bases: 5. CDR3 nucleotide sequence: TGTGCCAGCAGCTTGCCAACAGGGGGGACCTACAATGAGCAGTTCTTC. Translated, it gives CASSLPTGGTYNEQFF.

The V and J genes are TRBV30 and TRBJ2-1, with a possible D match to TRBD2 (5 bases). Per germline, CDR1 GTSNPN and CDR2 SVGIG (reference sequence). CDR3 length: 13 amino acids. V lost 5 bases to trimming and J lost 10 bases, with 18 bases between them. The CDR3 sequence: CAWANGLAGEQFF. DNA of the CDR3: TGTGCCTGGGCCAACGGACTGGCCGGCGAGCAGTTCTTC.

The chain uses TRBV6-2 or TRBV6-3 and TRBJ2-7; the match to TRBD1 covers 8 bases. CDR3 size: 15 residues. Germline V gives CDR1 MNHEY, CDR2 SVGEGT. Losses at the gene ends were 2 bases for V and 3 bases for J; bases not matched to a gene: 6. For the CDR3, the DNA is TGTGCCAGCAGTTACAGGCGCGACAGGGGCTACGAGCAGTACTTC. Translated: CASSYRRDRGYEQYF.

This clone was recorded once. The chain carries TRBV7-9 and TRBJ2-3; either TRBD1 or TRBD2 may supply D (6 bases each). Germline V gives CDR1 SEHNR, CDR2 FQNEAQ (reference sequence). The V end lost 7 bases, the J end lost 1 base, and 12 bases lay between the germline ends. CDR3 length equals 14 residues. CDR3 protein: CASTVRGGTDTQYF. The CDR3 coding sequence is TGTGCCAGCACCGTTAGGGGGGGCACAGATACGCAGTATTTT.

Concerning this clone: Other DNA sequences in the sample encode the same CDR3. The chain recombines TRBV3-1 (or the pseudogene TRBV3-2) with TRBJ2-7; unclear D gene. There are 13 residues in the CDR3. Germline-derived CDR1 and CDR2 are LGHDT and YNNKEL (reference sequence). Deletions cut 1 base from V and 2 bases from J, with 6 bases between. Written as DNA, the CDR3 is TGTGCCAGCAGCCAAGGACTCCCCTACGAGCAGTACTTC. Protein product: CASSQGLPYEQYF.

The chain links TRBV18 to TRBJ1-3; perhaps TRBD1 as D (6 bases). The CDR3 length is 12 residues. Germline CDR1 and CDR2: KGHSH and LQKENI. Trimming removed 3 bases at V and 8 bases at J, with 8 bases between. The CDR3 DNA sequence: TGTGCCAGCTCACCGAACAGGGACACCATATATTTT. It encodes CASSPNRDTIYF.

This clone has ten or more counts. The chain joins TRBV7-8 to TRBJ1-1; TRBD1 matches at 9 bases. Germline assignment: CDR1 SGHVS and CDR2 FQNEAQ. The CDR3 totals 15 residues. Unmatched junction bases numbered 9, after V lost 5 bases and J lost 5 bases. The CDR3 protein is CASSPDRGGKTEAFF. DNA for the CDR3: TGTGCCAGCAGCCCAGACAGGGGGGGGAAAACTGAAGCTTTCTTT.

The gene calls are TRBV28 and TRBJ1-3; TRBD1 matches 7 bases. CDR3 size: 13 residues. Germline CDR1 and CDR2: MDHEN and SYDVKM. The ends lost 8 bases at V and 2 bases at J; junction bases unmatched: 3. The CDR3 sequence is CASGQDAGNTIYF. CDR3 coding DNA: TGTGCCAGCGGACAGGATGCTGGAAACACCATATATTTT.

Concerning this clone: A read error may account for a junction end that differs from germline. The rearrangement links TRBV7-6 to TRBJ2-3; D remains ambiguous. CDR3 length: 11 residues. In germline, CDR1 is SGHVS, CDR2 FNYEAQ. The CDR3 loop is CASSRTDTQYF. CDR3 in DNA: TGTGCCAGCAGCCGCACGGATACGCAGTATTTT.

The chain joins TRBV6-5 to TRBJ1-1; 8 nucleotides match TRBD1. With 7 bases clipped from V and 2 bases from J, the junction kept 9 bases outside the gene matches. In germline, CDR1 is MNHEY, CDR2 SVGAGI. The CDR3 has 15 residues. CDR3 protein: CASKEQTGANTEAFF. The CDR3 bases are TGTGCCAGCAAAGAGCAGACAGGGGCAAACACTGAAGCTTTCTTT.

The table lists this clone with a count of one. The chain combines TRBV10-1 with TRBJ2-5, with D perhaps assigned TRBD1 or TRBD2 (6 bases each). The CDR3 is 15 residues long. Germline V CDR1 and CDR2: WNHNN, SYGVQD (reference sequence). Trimming removed 2 bases at V and 4 bases at J, with 14 bases between. The CDR3 here is CASSEAMGGGETQYF. The CDR3 bases are TGCGCCAGCAGTGAGGCTATGGGGGGCGGAGAGACCCAGTACTTC.

V gene TRBV6-5 combines with J gene TRBJ1-5; D might be TRBD1 (6 bases). This CDR3 spans 16 amino acids. The germline V gene has CDR1 MNHEY and CDR2 SVGAGI. Trimming stripped 4 bases from V and 0 bases from J, with 13 bases between. CDR3: CASSSDGTYSNQPQHF. In DNA, the CDR3 is TGTGCCAGCAGTTCAGACGGGACATATAGCAATCAGCCCCAGCATTTT.

For the CDR3, the DNA is TGTGCCAGTAGGCCCGGGGAGACTAGCACAGATACGCAGTATTTT. Its translation is CASRPGETSTDTQYF. The rearrangement links TRBV19 to TRBJ2-3, with D possibly TRBD2 on 5 matching bases. CDR1 is LNHDA and CDR2 is SQIVND in the germline V gene (reference sequence). This CDR3 has 15 amino acids. Trimming stripped 6 bases from V and 0 bases from J, with 13 bases between.

The chain carries TRBV5-1 and TRBJ1-1; 7 nucleotides align to TRBD1. The CDR3 loop spans 15 amino acids. Germline CDR1 SGHRS, CDR2 YFSETQ. The trim removed 1 base at V and 0 bases at J, leaving 3 bases unmatched. The CDR3 loop reads CASSLQGTVNTEAFF. DNA for the CDR3: TGCGCCAGCAGCTTGCAAGGGACAGTGAACACTGAAGCTTTCTTT.

The chain couples TRBV30 to TRBJ2-2, with D perhaps being TRBD1 or TRBD2 (5 bases each). V lost 1 base and J 3 bases, leaving 12 bases between the germline ends. CDR1 is GTSNPN and CDR2 is SVGIG in the germline V gene (reference sequence). The CDR3 contains 15 residues. CDR3 DNA sequence: TGTGCCTGGAGTGCCGAGGGGCCCGACACCGGGGAGCTGTTTTTT. Its protein product is CAWSAEGPDTGELFF.

This chain connects TRBV19 to TRBJ1-2; the D is unclear. The germline gives CDR1 LNHDA, CDR2 SQIVND (reference sequence). Trimming removed 4 bases at V and 4 bases at J, with 7 bases between. The CDR3 has 12 residues. CDR3 sequence reads: CASSRRAYGYTF. The DNA for the CDR3 is TGTGCCAGTAGTAGGCGGGCCTATGGCTACACCTTC.

The chain is built from TRBV27 and TRBJ1-3, with TRBD1 matching 9 bases. V lost 8 bases to trimming and J lost 4 bases; unmatched junction nucleotides: 9. This CDR3 region has 15 residues. Germline lookup yields CDR1 MNHEY and CDR2 SMNVEV (reference sequence). The CDR3 reads CASASGTGIGNTIYF. CDR3 DNA: TGTGCCAGCGCCTCCGGGACAGGGATCGGAAACACCATATATTTT.

This chain joins TRBV5-4 and TRBJ2-1; possibly TRBD2 for D (7 bases). V dropped 4 bases and J dropped 1 base, with 12 bases sitting between them. Germline assignment: CDR1 SGHNT and CDR2 YYREEE (reference sequence). The CDR3 sequence is 15 residues long. CDR3 in DNA: TGTGCCAGCAGCCCCGGGGGGCGGTCCTACAATGAGCAGTTCTTC. This codes for CASSPGGRSYNEQFF.

V and J are TRBV3-1 (or the pseudogene TRBV3-2) and TRBJ2-2; 8 bases line up with TRBD2. CDR1 and CDR2 (germline): LGHDT, YNNKEL (reference sequence). V shed 0 bases, J shed 1 base, and the junction held 10 bases outside the gene matches. The CDR3 runs to 19 residues. In DNA, the CDR3 is TGTGCCAGCAGCCAAGAGTCAGTAGCGGGATGGAAGAACACCGGGGAGCTGTTTTTT. Amino acids: CASSQESVAGWKNTGELFF.

This rearrangement joins TRBV3-1 (or the pseudogene TRBV3-2) to TRBJ2-7, with D possibly matching TRBD2 (6 bases). Between the trimmed V and J ends, which lost 3 bases and 5 bases, there was a span of 20 bases. The length of the CDR3 is 16 residues. Germline CDR1 LGHDT, CDR2 YNNKEL (reference sequence). DNA of the CDR3: TGTGCCAGCAGCCAGGGGGGAAGGGTCGGCGGGGACGAGCAGTACTTC. Protein: CASSQGGRVGGDEQYF.

The DNA for the CDR3 is TGTGCCAGCAGTTCGAGGCAGCCCCAGCATTTT. Residues: CASSSRQPQHF. The chain employs TRBV28 and TRBJ1-5; D remains ambiguous. The CDR3 is made up of 11 amino acids. Trimming stripped 4 bases from V and 7 bases from J, with 5 bases between. Germline CDR1 MDHEN, CDR2 SYDVKM.

This chain links TRBV7-8 with TRBJ2-2; maybe TRBD2 (5 bases). Germline assignment: CDR1 SGHVS and CDR2 FQNEAQ. The V end was cut by 2 bases, the J end by 6 bases, with 10 bases between. CDR3 length: 14 residues. CDR3: CASSLMAGAGELFF. The CDR3 DNA sequence: TGTGCCAGCAGCTTAATGGCCGGGGCCGGGGAGCTGTTTTTT.

The chain joins TRBV7-3 to TRBJ2-5; 11 bases are shared with TRBD2. V lost 5 bases to trimming and J lost 7 bases; unmatched junction nucleotides: 6. The length of the CDR3 is 14 residues. Germline V gene sequence: CDR1 SGHTA, CDR2 FQGTGA. DNA of the CDR3: TGTGCCAGCAGCCCGACTAGCGGGACTGGGACCCAGTACTTC. Translation: CASSPTSGTGTQYF.

This chain uses TRBV3-1 (or the pseudogene TRBV3-2) with TRBJ2-2; 7 positions match TRBD2. The CDR3 totals 16 residues. The J segment lost 2 bases and the V segment lost 4 bases, leaving 7 bases of the junction unmatched. Germline CDR1 LGHDT, CDR2 YNNKEL (reference sequence). The CDR3 loop reads CASSLHSAGNTGELFF. The CDR3 DNA sequence: TGTGCCAGCAGCCTTCACTCAGCGGGAAACACCGGGGAGCTGTTTTTT.

The chain recombines TRBV9 with TRBJ1-2; the D gene is possibly TRBD1 (5 bases). Germline values: CDR1 SGDLS, CDR2 YYNGEE. V was trimmed by 1 base and J by 2 bases, leaving 9 bases between them. The CDR3 is made up of 14 amino acids. In DNA, the CDR3 is TGTGCCAGCAGCGTAAGCGGACACAACTATGGCTACACCTTC. It yields the protein CASSVSGHNYGYTF.